This T cell receptor (beta chain) was sequenced for a study of blood T cell repertoires in COVID-19. Study details: Sites across the United States, Italy and Spain contributed samples from acute and convalescent COVID-19. T cells, B-cell-depleted T cells, or PBMCs supplied cDNA or gDNA.

The assay was immunoSEQ multiplex PCR, and TCRdb's table has in-frame clones only and misses some. The table includes about 280,000 clones, approximately 91% detected once. Germline CDR1 MNHEY, CDR2 SVGEGT. V shed 2 bases and J shed 1 base, with 8 bases lying between them. The CDR3 covers 15 residues. This TCR was recovered from a woman between 40 and 50 years old who had recovered from COVID-19. Sequencing input: peripheral blood. The chain is built from TRBV6-2 or TRBV6-3 and TRBJ2-2; D may be TRBD2 (6 bases). CDR3 in amino acids: CASSYVAVNTGELFF. The DNA for the CDR3 is TGTGCCAGCAGTTACGTAGCGGTGAACACCGGGGAGCTGTTTTTT.